These 31 T cell receptor beta chains originate from one sample sequenced in a study of Graves' ophthalmopathy and Graves' hyperthyroidism. RNA transcripts were the template, and TCR beta CDR3 regions were amplified from them. RT-PCR in the first round used HTBI primers; a second-round multiplex PCR followed. Each CDR3 protein is one row after TCRdb ran MiXCR on the multiplex PCR reads. Of roughly 170,000 distinct CDR3 sequences in the sample, roughly 36% are singletons; the top ten hold 8% to 9.5%. Sequencing used peripheral blood. These receptor sequences come from a man younger than 45 with Graves' ophthalmopathy.

This clonotype came up many times. J is TRBJ1-2 and V is TRBV28; a weak D match, TRBD1 (6 bases). From germline, CDR1 is MDHEN and CDR2 SYDVKM. V was trimmed by 6 bases and J by 4 bases, leaving 15 bases between them. The CDR3 length is 14 residues. CDR3 region: CASRKGQPLYGYTF. The CDR3 nucleotides read TGTGCCAGCAGAAAAGGACAGCCACTCTATGGCTACACCTTC.

This clonotype occurred many times. This CDR3 is CASSAGGWSQHF. The CDR3, as DNA: TGTGCCAGCAGTGCAGGGGGCTGGTCCCAGCATTTT. The chain uses TRBV6-1 and TRBJ1-5, with TRBD1 matching 8 bases. The germline CDR1 and CDR2 sequences are MNHNS and SASEGT. The CDR3 is 12 amino acids. Losses at the gene ends were 4 bases for V and 11 bases for J; bases not matched to a gene: 4.

This clonotype was found many times. This chain links TRBV28 with TRBJ1-1; D is unresolved. The ends were cut back, 2 bases at V and 4 bases at J, with 14 bases in the middle. The CDR3 runs to 15 residues. Germline CDR1 MDHEN, CDR2 SYDVKM. The CDR3 region is CASSLIIGRGTEAFF. For the CDR3, the DNA is TGTGCCAGCAGTTTAATTATCGGGAGAGGCACTGAAGCTTTCTTT.

This clonotype was observed many times. The chain carries TRBV6-2 or TRBV6-3 and TRBJ1-6; TRBD1 matches at 7 bases. The J segment lost 8 bases and the V segment lost 6 bases, leaving 10 bases of the junction unmatched. CDR1 is MNHEY and CDR2 is SVGEGT in the germline V gene. The CDR3 runs to 15 residues. CDR3 in amino acids: CASRRSNRGDSPLHF. In nucleotides, the CDR3 is TGTGCCAGCAGACGCAGTAACAGGGGTGATTCACCCCTCCACTTT.

The chain has TRBV28 and TRBJ1-5; D remains ambiguous. The germline V gene encodes CDR1 MDHEN and CDR2 SYDVKM. Trimming removed 8 bases from V and 1 base from J, with 3 bases in between. The CDR3 has 11 amino acids. The chain's CDR3 is CASHSNQPQHF. CDR3 DNA sequence: TGTGCCAGCCACAGCAATCAGCCCCAGCATTTT.

CDR3 sequence reads: CASSLTGTVGETQYF. In nucleotides, the CDR3 is TGTGCCAGCAGCTTAACCGGGACAGTGGGAGAGACCCAGTACTTC. The chain links TRBV7-3 to TRBJ2-5, with 7 positions matching TRBD1. With V trimmed by 0 bases and J by 4 bases, 5 bases remained unmatched. Germline values: CDR1 SGHTA, CDR2 FQGTGA. This CDR3 has 15 residues.

This clonotype was seen many times. The V call is TRBV28, the J call TRBJ2-2; 10 positions match TRBD2. After removal of 6 bases from V and 4 bases from J, the junction contained 8 bases not matched to a gene. Germline CDR1 is MDHEN and CDR2 is SYDVKM. This CDR3 has 16 residues. This CDR3 is CASRPKREGRTGELFF. CDR3 nucleotides: TGTGCCAGCAGGCCCAAGCGGGAGGGCCGCACCGGGGAGCTGTTTTTT.

This clonotype was seen repeatedly, ten times or more. V gene TRBV28 combines with J gene TRBJ2-5, with 7 bases matching TRBD1. The CDR3 runs to 16 residues. From germline, CDR1 is MDHEN and CDR2 SYDVKM. V lost 6 bases to trimming and J lost 2 bases; unmatched junction nucleotides: 12. The CDR3 here is CASRPRTGRTQETQYF. The DNA of the CDR3 is TGTGCCAGCAGACCGCGGACAGGAAGAACTCAAGAGACCCAGTACTTC.

There are many counts of this clonotype. The chain has TRBV4-1 and TRBJ2-7; 10 positions match TRBD2. CDR1 and CDR2 (germline): MGHRA, YSYEKL. V was clipped by 0 bases and J by 2 bases; unmatched bases: 10. The CDR3 spans 18 residues. The CDR3 nucleotides read TGCGCCAGCAGCCAAGATCCGAGCGGGAGGGCGTCCCCCTACGAGCAGTACTTC. Encoded protein: CASSQDPSGRASPYEQYF.

This clonotype was observed many times. This chain joins TRBV11-2 and TRBJ2-2; 9 positions match TRBD2. This CDR3 is built from 16 residues. Germline values: CDR1 SGHAT, CDR2 FQNNGV. The J segment lost 0 bases and the V segment lost 5 bases, leaving 4 bases of the junction unmatched. Here the CDR3 reads CASSPRGGSNTGELFF. As DNA, the CDR3 is TGTGCCAGCAGCCCGCGGGGGGGTTCGAACACCGGGGAGCTGTTTTTT.

The gene calls are TRBV28 and TRBJ1-1; the D is unclear. There are 12 residues in the CDR3. Germline V CDR1 and CDR2: MDHEN, SYDVKM. V lost 9 bases to trimming and J lost 4 bases, with 12 bases between them. The CDR3: CASSAPSTEAFF. CDR3 nucleotides: TGTGCCAGTTCCGCCCCGAGCACTGAAGCTTTCTTT.

V usage is TRBV12-3 or TRBV12-4 and J usage is TRBJ1-3, with a possible D match to TRBD1 (6 bases). The CDR3 extends over 14 amino acids. V was cut by 3 bases and J by 4 bases, with 10 bases left in between. The CDR3 DNA reads as TGTGCCAGCAGTTTGGCGGGGGGCGGAAACACCATATATTTT. This sequence encodes CASSLAGGGNTIYF.

The sample holds many counts of this clonotype. The chain couples TRBV28 to TRBJ2-5, with 10 bases aligning to TRBD2. The V segment lost 5 bases and the J segment 1 base; nucleotides outside the gene matches: 10. Germline V gives CDR1 MDHEN, CDR2 SYDVKM. There are 17 residues in the CDR3. CDR3 in amino acids: CASSLRRLAGVQETQYF. CDR3 DNA sequence: TGTGCCAGCAGTCTCCGCCGGCTAGCGGGAGTCCAAGAGACCCAGTACTTC.

This clonotype appeared many times. This sequence joins TRBV28 and TRBJ2-2, with D uncertain. V was clipped by 6 bases and J by 1 base, with 9 bases between them. The CDR3 consists of 14 residues. Germline CDR1 MDHEN, CDR2 SYDVKM. CDR3 bases: TGTGCCAGCAGCTTAGTGGGGAACACCGGGGAGCTGTTTTTT. This sequence encodes CASSLVGNTGELFF. Full variable domain (remainder filled in from reference TRBV28 and TRBJ2-2): DVKVTQSSRYLVKRTGEKVFLECVQDMDHENMFWYRQDPGLGLRLIYFSYDVKMKEKGDIPEGYSVSREKKERFSLILESASTNQTSMYLCASSLVGNTGELFFGEGSRLTVL.

The rearrangement uses TRBV7-2 and TRBJ1-1, with D hard to call. Trimming removed 8 bases at V and 4 bases at J, with 11 bases between. CDR3 length: 12 residues. The germline CDR1 and CDR2 sequences are SGHTA and FQGNSA. The CDR3 bases are TGTGCCAGCGGCCATCTGATCACTGAAGCTTTCTTT. Translated, it gives CASGHLITEAFF.

This clonotype was picked up many times. This chain links TRBV6-5 with TRBJ1-5; D gene unclear. The CDR3 runs 16 residues. V lost 3 bases to trimming and J lost 1 base, with 13 bases between them. The germline V gene encodes CDR1 MNHEY and CDR2 SVGAGI. Here the CDR3 DNA reads TGTGCCAGCAGTTATCGCCCCGGAGGGAGCAATCAGCCCCAGCATTTT. It yields the protein CASSYRPGGSNQPQHF.

This clonotype was seen at least ten times. The rearrangement uses TRBV12-3 or TRBV12-4 and TRBJ1-1, with D unresolved. The CDR3 sequence is 13 residues long. V lost 1 base, J lost 4 bases, and 7 bases lay in between. CDR3 nucleotide sequence: TGTGCCAGCAGTTTAGGACGAGGCACTGAAGCTTTCTTT. This encodes CASSLGRGTEAFF.

This clonotype was counted at least ten times. V is TRBV19 and J is TRBJ1-1; TRBD1 agrees at 7 bases. CDR1 and CDR2 (germline): LNHDA, SQIVND (reference sequence). Germline trimming cut 7 bases from V and 4 bases from J; bases unmatched to any gene: 9. This CDR3 is 14 amino acids long. CDR3 amino acids: CASTLTGKGTEAFF. CDR3 DNA: TGTGCCAGTACCTTGACAGGGAAGGGCACTGAAGCTTTCTTT.

The table lists this clonotype with many counts. The chain couples TRBV7-2 to TRBJ1-3; no clear D. The CDR3 covers 15 residues. With 2 bases removed from V and 3 bases from J, the gap between germline ends came to 11 bases. Per the germline V gene, CDR1 is SGHTA and CDR2 is FQGNSA. The CDR3 DNA follows: TGTGCCAGCAGCTTATTGTCTCGGGTTGGAAACACCATATATTTT. This sequence encodes CASSLLSRVGNTIYF.

This clonotype came up many times. The rearrangement links TRBV7-2 to TRBJ2-7, with 11 bases lining up with TRBD1. Germline values: CDR1 SGHTA, CDR2 FQGNSA. Germline trimming cut 7 bases from V and 6 bases from J; bases unmatched to any gene: 20. This CDR3 is built from 18 residues. This chain's CDR3 is CASIPRDRGTFPTGEQYF. As DNA, the CDR3 is TGTGCCAGCATTCCCCGGGACAGGGGGACTTTTCCCACGGGCGAGCAGTACTTC.

This clonotype appeared many times. This chain joins TRBV12-3 or TRBV12-4 and TRBJ2-7; 12 bases are a match to TRBD2. V lost 3 bases and J lost 5; bases outside the gene matches: 8. The CDR3 runs 16 residues. The CDR3 DNA reads as TGTGCCAGCAGTTTCTTGACTAGCGGGAGAGACAACGAGCAGTACTTC. Its translation: CASSFLTSGRDNEQYF.

The V call is TRBV25-1, the J call TRBJ2-5; D ambiguous. V was shortened by 1 base and J by 4 bases, with 10 bases between the two germline ends. The length of the CDR3 is 14 residues. Germline lookup yields CDR1 MGHDK and CDR2 SYGVNS. CDR3: CASSELVGVETQYF. DNA for the CDR3: TGTGCCAGCAGTGAATTAGTCGGAGTAGAGACCCAGTACTTC.

V usage is TRBV6-1 and J usage is TRBJ1-1; TRBD1 aligns across 7 bases. The CDR3 extends over 14 amino acids. The V gene end was trimmed by 8 bases and the J gene end by 1 base; junction bases not matched to a gene: 7. The germline gives CDR1 MNHNS, CDR2 SASEGT. CDR3 in amino acids: CASAVRGRNTEAFF. Written as DNA, the CDR3 is TGTGCCAGCGCGGTGAGGGGGCGGAACACTGAAGCTTTCTTT.

The genes are TRBV6-5 and TRBJ1-2; no reliable D call. Germline CDR1 reads MNHEY; CDR2 reads SVGAGI. This CDR3 is 12 amino acids long. V dropped 0 bases and J dropped 8 bases, with 7 bases sitting between them. CDR3 sequence reads: CASSYSRGGYTF. Written as DNA, the CDR3 is TGTGCCAGCAGTTACTCGAGAGGAGGCTACACCTTC.

This clonotype was found many times. The V and J genes are TRBV15 and TRBJ2-7; D may be TRBD1 (7 bases). The CDR3 covers 14 residues. Germline assignment: CDR1 LNHNV and CDR2 YYDKDF (reference sequence). The V end lost 1 base, the J end lost 7 bases, and 14 bases lay between the germline ends. The chain's CDR3 is CATSRVEGAGEQYF. The CDR3 region has the DNA TGTGCCACCAGCAGAGTAGAGGGGGCGGGGGAGCAGTACTTC.

This clonotype was observed once. The chain joins TRBV12-3 or TRBV12-4 to TRBJ1-2; TRBD1 agrees at 7 bases. This CDR3 has 13 amino acids. Unmatched junction bases numbered 7, after V lost 5 bases and J lost 7 bases. The CDR3 sequence: CASSTDRVTGYTF. DNA of the CDR3: TGTGCCAGCAGTACCGACAGGGTAACTGGCTACACCTTC.

This clonotype was seen only a few times. This chain connects TRBV15 to TRBJ2-7; D gene unclear. The CDR3 runs 14 residues. CDR1 LNHNV and CDR2 YYDKDF come from the germline V gene (reference sequence). Trimming stripped 4 bases from V and 0 bases from J, with 10 bases between. The CDR3 sequence is CATSIGRSSYEQYF. The CDR3 DNA reads TGTGCCACCAGCATAGGGCGGAGCTCCTACGAGCAGTACTTC. The full variable domain, in which reference TRBV15 and TRBJ2-7 provide the parts outside the CDR3, is DAMVIQNPRYQVTQFGKPVTLSCSQTLNHNVMYWYQQKSSQAPKLLFHYYDKDFNNEADTPDNFQSRRPNTSFCFLDIRSPGLGDTAMYLCATSIGRSSYEQYFGPGTRLTVT.

Many counts were recorded for this clonotype. V and J are TRBV12-3 or TRBV12-4 and TRBJ2-7; 8 nucleotides match TRBD1. The CDR3 is made up of 14 amino acids. With V trimmed by 6 bases and J by 3 bases, 7 bases remained unmatched. DNA of the CDR3: TGTGCCAGCAGGGGCTCCGACAGGGGCTACGAGCAGTACTTC. It encodes CASRGSDRGYEQYF.

This clonotype was observed many times. The chain recombines TRBV19 with TRBJ2-2; tentatively, D is TRBD1 (5 bases). CDR1 is LNHDA, CDR2 SQIVND, per germline (reference sequence). V was shortened by 7 bases and J by 6 bases, with 18 bases between the two germline ends. The CDR3 covers 15 residues. CDR3 in DNA: TGTGCCAGTAAAGTAGGGGTTACGGAACCCGGGGAGCTGTTTTTT. Its protein product is CASKVGVTEPGELFF.

This clonotype was detected ten times or more. This rearrangement joins TRBV4-3 to TRBJ2-5; D assignment may be TRBD1 or TRBD2 (6 bases each). Per the germline V gene, CDR1 is LGHNA and CDR2 is YSLEER. V lost 1 base and J lost 4, with 16 bases in between. This CDR3 has 16 residues. DNA for the CDR3: TGCGCCAGCAGCCAAGGGGGTCCCGGGGGCGGAGAGACCCAGTACTTC. Its protein is CASSQGGPGGGETQYF.

In this sample, this clonotype turned up many times. The genes are TRBV30 and TRBJ1-2; D may be TRBD1 (6 bases). CDR1 is GTSNPN, CDR2 SVGIG, per germline (reference sequence). V lost 0 bases, J lost 8 bases, and 13 bases lay in between. This CDR3 spans 13 amino acids. DNA of the CDR3: TGTGCCTGGAGTGTACAGGGTGCGGTCGGCTACACCTTC. It translates to CAWSVQGAVGYTF.